The rows below give T cell receptor beta chains drawn from one sample of a study of graft-versus-host responses after intestinal transplantation. Clones were read by immunoSEQ multiplex PCR, and TCRdb kept only the in-frame ones, dropping some. Here the sample spans approximately 9,400 clones, around 87% being singletons. The material was PBMCs, obtained about 250 days after intestinal transplant. These receptors originate from a human patient who received an intestinal transplant, so some T cells may come from the graft donor. Both conserved end residues are part of each CDR3. D genes are given only for firm matches. Clone size is not always given. Where it is, it says once, few, many or a class for expanded clones.

CDR3 DNA	CDR3 protein	clone size	V gene	J gene	D gene
TGTGCCAGTAGTATAGTTCCAGGGAACCCAGATACGCAGTATTTT	CASSIVPGNPDTQYF	NA	TRBV19	TRBJ2-3	NA
TGTGCCAGCACCTATCTGTTCATTACCACTGAAGCTTTCTTT	CASTYLFITTEAFF	NA	TRBV28	TRBJ1-1	NA
TGTGCCAGCAGCTACGAGCAGTACTTC	CASSYEQYF	NA	TRBV7-9	TRBJ2-7	NA
TGTGCCAGCAGCTTAGAAGACATTACCCTTAACTATGGCTACACCTTC	CASSLEDITLNYGYTF	NA	TRBV7-9	TRBJ1-2	NA
TGTGCCAGCAGTTTATCGGCGGGAGCCCCCGACGAGCAGTACTTC	CASSLSAGAPDEQYF	NA	TRBV28	TRBJ2-7	TRBD2
TGTGCCAGCTCACTACGGAATCAGCCCCAGCATTTT	CASSLRNQPQHF	NA	TRBV18	TRBJ1-5	NA
TGCGCCAGCAGCCAAGACCGGGTTCTCGGGCGGACAGGGAGGGAAAAACTGTTTTTT	CASSQDRVLGRTGREKLFF	NA	TRBV4-1	TRBJ1-4	TRBD1
TGTGCCAGTAGTATAGGGACAGGGCAGCAGTATTTT	CASSIGTGQQYF	once	TRBV19	TRBJ2-3	TRBD1
TGTGCCAGCAGCTTGTGGAGCACCGGGGAGCTGTTTTTT	CASSLWSTGELFF	once	TRBV5-6	TRBJ2-2	NA
TGTGCCAGCAGCCAAGTACTAGCGGGAGTCGCCTCAAAGCCCAATGAGCAGTTCTTC	CASSQVLAGVASKPNEQFF	NA	TRBV4-2	TRBJ2-1	TRBD2
TGCGCCAGCAGCTTGGACAGGGGCAATCAGCCCCAGCATTTT	CASSLDRGNQPQHF	NA	TRBV5-1	TRBJ1-5	NA
TGTGCCAGCAGCTTGCCGACTAGCGGGGGATCCGAGCAGTACTTC	CASSLPTSGGSEQYF	NA	TRBV5-5	TRBJ2-7	TRBD2
TGTGCCAGCTCACCAGGGGTCTCAGGCCTTAACACTGAAGCTTTCTTT	CASSPGVSGLNTEAFF	NA	TRBV18	TRBJ1-1	NA
TGTGCCAGCAGTTTAAGTGTCAACACTGAAGCTTTCTTT	CASSLSVNTEAFF	once	TRBV28	TRBJ1-1	NA
TGTGCCAGAAGCCCAGGGGCATCCAATGAAAAACTGTTTTTT	CARSPGASNEKLFF	once	TRBV5-3	TRBJ1-4	NA
TGTGCCAGCAGCCCCAAGGGACTAGCGGGAATTGAGCAGTTCTTC	CASSPKGLAGIEQFF	NA	TRBV5-4	TRBJ2-1	TRBD2
TGCGCCAGCGGATCCGGGACAGGGGCCCACGAGCAGTACTTC	CASGSGTGAHEQYF	NA	TRBV5-1	TRBJ2-7	TRBD1
TGTGCCAGCAGTGAACAAGGCATCTATGGCTACACCTTC	CASSEQGIYGYTF	NA	TRBV6-5	TRBJ1-2	NA
TGTGCCAGCAGTGACTCCACTAGCGGGAGCAATGAGCAGTTCTTC	CASSDSTSGSNEQFF	NA	TRBV6-4	TRBJ2-1	TRBD2
TGCGCCAGCGGGACAGGGAACGGTGAGCAGTTCTTC	CASGTGNGEQFF	few	TRBV10-1	TRBJ2-1	TRBD1
TGTGCCAGCAGCCAAGATCTTCAAGCGGGAGTTGGGGAGCTGTTTTTT	CASSQDLQAGVGELFF	NA	TRBV14	TRBJ2-2	TRBD2
TGTGCCAGTAGTATTAGGGATCGAGATAATTCACCCCTCCACTTT	CASSIRDRDNSPLHF	NA	TRBV19	TRBJ1-6	NA
TGTGCCAGCTATAGGGGGGCCCCCTCTGGGGCCAACGTCCTGACTTTC	CASYRGAPSGANVLTF	NA	TRBV28	TRBJ2-6	NA